This T cell receptor beta chain was found in a study of molecular identifiers for immune sequencing clone quantification. The trim removed 7 bases at V and 3 bases at J, leaving 7 bases unmatched. The CDR3 sequence is 16 residues long. Germline V gene sequence: CDR1 LNHNV, CDR2 YYDKDF (reference sequence). This clonotype showed up just a few times. What it recognizes is unknown. General observations from the study: Spiked Jurkat TCR RNA equivalent to one cell reportedly surfaced among some 1 million naive cells. In cases of identical TCR molecules sharing a barcode, highly expanded clone sizes could be underestimated.

TCRdb recomputed calls from the PCR reads with MiXCR, one row per CDR3 protein. The sample contains more than 300,000 distinct CDR3 sequences, roughly 23% of which appear only once. The rearrangement links TRBV15 to TRBJ2-1; 12 nucleotides align to TRBD2. This receptor was obtained from a human donor in good health. Some libraries in this study had Jurkat cell RNA spiked in. The sample consisted of naive CD8+ T cells from blood, with Jurkat cell RNA spiked in. The subset: FACS-sorted CD8+CD4-CCR7+CD45RA+ naive T cells. The CDR3 sequence: CATTETSGRHYNEQFF. Here the CDR3 DNA reads TGTGCCACCACTGAAACTAGCGGGAGGCACTACAATGAGCAGTTCTTC.